This entry concerns a single T cell receptor beta chain. The antigen is not known. This record belongs to a study of CD8 T cells in ankylosing spondylitis. Regarding the study as a whole: For ankylosing spondylitis blood, a TCR beta motif of seven to nine highly homologous variants appeared characteristic. Clones linked to disease, bearing a CD8+ phenotype, were relatively rare in peripheral blood.

Using its own MiXCR run on the 5' RACE reads, TCRdb lists one record per CDR3 protein. This sample has 450,000 to 550,000 distinct CDR3 sequences, with about 5.7% found just once. The CDR3 has 18 residues. The V end was cut by 4 bases, the J end by 0 bases, with 19 bases between. Sequencing used blood, either unsorted or a sorted T cell fraction (not recorded which). This clonotype was sampled from a male donor with ankylosing spondylitis. The genes are TRBV12-3 or TRBV12-4 and TRBJ1-5, with D unclear. CDR3 loop: CASSYGLATAYSNQPQHF. In nucleotides, the CDR3 is TGTGCCAGCAGTTATGGGTTAGCGACTGCCTATAGCAATCAGCCCCAGCATTTT.